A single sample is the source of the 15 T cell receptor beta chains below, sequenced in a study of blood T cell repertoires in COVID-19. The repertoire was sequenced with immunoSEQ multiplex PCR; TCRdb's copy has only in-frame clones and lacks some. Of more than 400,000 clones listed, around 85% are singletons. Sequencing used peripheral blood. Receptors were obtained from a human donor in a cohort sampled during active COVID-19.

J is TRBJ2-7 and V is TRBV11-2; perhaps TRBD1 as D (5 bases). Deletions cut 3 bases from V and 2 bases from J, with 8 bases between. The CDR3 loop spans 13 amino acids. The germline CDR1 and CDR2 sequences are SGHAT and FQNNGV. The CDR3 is CASSFSGTYEQYF. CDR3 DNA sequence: TGTGCCAGCAGCTTTTCAGGGACCTACGAGCAGTACTTC.

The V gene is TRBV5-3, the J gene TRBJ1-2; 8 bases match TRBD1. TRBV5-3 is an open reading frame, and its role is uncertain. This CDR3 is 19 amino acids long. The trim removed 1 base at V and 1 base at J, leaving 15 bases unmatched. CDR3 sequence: CARSLCMGQGARINYGYTF. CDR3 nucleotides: TGTGCCAGAAGCTTGTGTATGGGGCAGGGGGCGCGAATTAACTATGGCTACACCTTC.

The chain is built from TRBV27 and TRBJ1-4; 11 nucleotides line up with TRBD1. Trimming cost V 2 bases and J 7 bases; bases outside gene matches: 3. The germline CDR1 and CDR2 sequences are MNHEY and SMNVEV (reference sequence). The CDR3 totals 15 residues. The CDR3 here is CASSLPGQGVEKLFF. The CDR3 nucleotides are TGTGCCAGCAGTTTACCGGGACAGGGGGTTGAAAAACTGTTTTTT.

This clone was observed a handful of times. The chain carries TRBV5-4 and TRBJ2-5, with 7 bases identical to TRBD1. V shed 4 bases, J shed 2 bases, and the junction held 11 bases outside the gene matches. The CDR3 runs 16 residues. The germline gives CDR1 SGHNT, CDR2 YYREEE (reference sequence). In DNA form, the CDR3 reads TGTGCCAGCAGCCCACGGAACAGGGGATCTCAAGAGACCCAGTACTTC. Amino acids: CASSPRNRGSQETQYF. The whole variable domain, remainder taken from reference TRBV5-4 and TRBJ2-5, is ETGVTQSPTHLIKTRGQQVTLRCSSQSGHNTVSWYQQALGQGPQFIFQYYREEENGRGNFPPRFSGLQFPNYSSELNVNALELDDSALYLCASSPRNRGSQETQYFGPGTRLLVL.

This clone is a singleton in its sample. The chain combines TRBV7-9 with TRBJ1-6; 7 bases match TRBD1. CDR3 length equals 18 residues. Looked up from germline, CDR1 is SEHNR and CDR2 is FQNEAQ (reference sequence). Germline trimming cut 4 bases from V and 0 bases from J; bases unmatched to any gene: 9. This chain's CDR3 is CASSSSPTGSSYNSPLHF. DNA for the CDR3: TGTGCCAGCAGCTCCTCACCGACAGGGAGCTCCTATAATTCACCCCTCCACTTT.

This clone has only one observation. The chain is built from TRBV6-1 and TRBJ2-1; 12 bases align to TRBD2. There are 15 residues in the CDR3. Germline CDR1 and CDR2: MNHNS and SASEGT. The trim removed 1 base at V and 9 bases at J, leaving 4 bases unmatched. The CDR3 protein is CASSEGLAGEIEQFF. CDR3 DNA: TGTGCCAGCAGTGAAGGACTAGCGGGAGAGATTGAGCAGTTCTTC.

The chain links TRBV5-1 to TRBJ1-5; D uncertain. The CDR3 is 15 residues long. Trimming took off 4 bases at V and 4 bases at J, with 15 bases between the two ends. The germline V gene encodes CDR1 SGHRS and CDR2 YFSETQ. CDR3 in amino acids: CASSPTSGTNQPQHF. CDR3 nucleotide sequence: TGCGCCAGCAGCCCAACTTCAGGCACTAATCAGCCCCAGCATTTT.

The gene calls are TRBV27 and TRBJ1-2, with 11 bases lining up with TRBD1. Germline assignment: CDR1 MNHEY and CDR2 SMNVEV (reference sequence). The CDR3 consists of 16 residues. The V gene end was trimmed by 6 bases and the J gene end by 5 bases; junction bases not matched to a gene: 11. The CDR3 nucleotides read TGTGCCAGCAGAGACCTTGGACAGGGGGCGGAATATGGCTACACCTTC. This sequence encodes CASRDLGQGAEYGYTF.

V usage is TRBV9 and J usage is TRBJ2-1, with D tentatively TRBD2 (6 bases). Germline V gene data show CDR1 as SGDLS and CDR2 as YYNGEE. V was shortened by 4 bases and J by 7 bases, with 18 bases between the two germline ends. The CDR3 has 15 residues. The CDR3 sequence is CASSMITGVGNEQFF. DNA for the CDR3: TGTGCCAGCAGCATGATAACGGGAGTGGGTAATGAGCAGTTCTTC.

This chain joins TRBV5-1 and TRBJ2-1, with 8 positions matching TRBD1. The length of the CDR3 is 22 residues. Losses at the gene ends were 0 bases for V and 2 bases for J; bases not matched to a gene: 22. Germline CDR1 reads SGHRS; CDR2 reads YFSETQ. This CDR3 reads CASSLVGVADRVAPVTYNEQFF. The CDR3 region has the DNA TGCGCCAGCAGCTTGGTGGGGGTGGCGGACAGGGTAGCTCCCGTGACCTACAATGAGCAGTTCTTC.

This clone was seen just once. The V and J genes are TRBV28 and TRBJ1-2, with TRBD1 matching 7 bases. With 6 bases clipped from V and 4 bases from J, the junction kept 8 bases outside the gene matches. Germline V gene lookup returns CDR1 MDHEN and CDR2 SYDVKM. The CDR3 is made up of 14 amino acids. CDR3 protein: CASRGGGVSYGYTF. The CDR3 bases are TGTGCCAGCAGAGGAGGGGGCGTGAGCTATGGCTACACCTTC.

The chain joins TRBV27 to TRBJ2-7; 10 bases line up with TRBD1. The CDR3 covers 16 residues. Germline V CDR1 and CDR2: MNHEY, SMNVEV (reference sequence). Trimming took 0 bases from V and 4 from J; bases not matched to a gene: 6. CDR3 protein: CASSLSLTGGTYEQYF. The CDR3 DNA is TGTGCCAGCAGTTTATCCCTGACAGGGGGCACTTACGAGCAGTACTTC.

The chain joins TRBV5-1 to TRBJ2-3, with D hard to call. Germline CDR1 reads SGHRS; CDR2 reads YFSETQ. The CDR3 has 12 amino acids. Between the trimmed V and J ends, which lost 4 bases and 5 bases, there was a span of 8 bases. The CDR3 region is CASSLLKDTQYF. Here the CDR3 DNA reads TGCGCCAGCAGCCTCTTAAAAGATACGCAGTATTTT.

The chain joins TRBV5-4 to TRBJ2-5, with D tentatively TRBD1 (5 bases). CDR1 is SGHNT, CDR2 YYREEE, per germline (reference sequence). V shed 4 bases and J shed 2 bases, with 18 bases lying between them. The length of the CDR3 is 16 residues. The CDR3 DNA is TGTGCCAGCAGCCCTCAGGGTACGGCTCCTCAAGAGACCCAGTACTTC. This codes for CASSPQGTAPQETQYF.

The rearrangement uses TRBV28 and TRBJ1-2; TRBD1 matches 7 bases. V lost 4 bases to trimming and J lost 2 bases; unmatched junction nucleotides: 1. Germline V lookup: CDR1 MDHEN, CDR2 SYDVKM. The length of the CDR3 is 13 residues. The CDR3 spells CASSWDRNYGYTF. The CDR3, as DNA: TGTGCCAGCAGTTGGGACAGAAACTATGGCTACACCTTC.